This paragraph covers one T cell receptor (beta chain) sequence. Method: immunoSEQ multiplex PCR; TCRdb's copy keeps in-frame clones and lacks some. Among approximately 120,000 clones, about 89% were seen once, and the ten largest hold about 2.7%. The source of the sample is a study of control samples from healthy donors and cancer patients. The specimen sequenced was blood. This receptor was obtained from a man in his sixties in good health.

CDR3 nucleotide sequence: TGCGCCAGCAGCAGACTAGCGGGGGCCAGCACAGATACGCAGTATTTT. This encodes CASSRLAGASTDTQYF. The chain couples TRBV5-1 to TRBJ2-3, with 12 nucleotides matching TRBD2. CDR1 and CDR2 (germline): SGHRS, YFSETQ. J lost 0 bases, V lost 4 bases, and 3 bases had no gene match. CDR3 length equals 16 residues. The whole variable domain, filled in from reference TRBV5-1 and TRBJ2-3, reads KAGVTQTPRYLIKTRGQQVTLSCSPISGHRSVSWYQQTPGQGLQFLFEYFSETQRNKGNFPGRFSGRQFSNSRSEMNVSTLELGDSALYLCASSRLAGASTDTQYFGPGTRLTVL.